Following are 26 T cell receptor beta chains from one sample sequenced in a study of spatial heterogeneity in lung cancer. Whole-study findings and limits: Counts that tracked tumor mutation counts were those of expanded intratumoral alpha and beta TCRs.

Indicated time point: sample taken at primary tumor resection. Each CDR3 protein is one row after TCRdb ran MiXCR on the 5' RACE reads. Of more than 7,500 distinct CDR3 sequences in the sample, roughly 6% were seen once. No antigen has been assigned to these receptors. The specimen comprised lung tumor tissue, sampled at surgery. The receptors shown here come from a female donor with early-stage non-small cell lung cancer.

In this sample, this clonotype turned up many times. The chain is built from TRBV15 and TRBJ2-5, with D perhaps TRBD2 (5 bases). CDR3 length equals 15 residues. Germline values: CDR1 LNHNV, CDR2 YYDKDF (reference sequence). V lost 10 bases to trimming and J lost 2 bases, with 20 bases between them. As DNA, the CDR3 is TGTGCCATTAGCCGACTAACGATGAAGCAAGAGACCCAGTACTTC. Its translation is CAISRLTMKQETQYF. Complete variable domain (other parts from reference TRBV15 and TRBJ2-5): DAMVIQNPRYQVTQFGKPVTLSCSQTLNHNVMYWYQQKSSQAPKLLFHYYDKDFNNEADTPDNFQSRRPNTSFCFLDIRSPGLGDTAMYLCAISRLTMKQETQYFGPGTRLLVL.

This clonotype was seen many times. The chain links TRBV6-2 or TRBV6-3 to TRBJ1-1, with D hard to call. CDR1 MNHEY and CDR2 SVGEGT come from the germline V gene. V dropped 8 bases and J dropped 4 bases, with 11 bases sitting between them. The CDR3 has 12 residues. CDR3 DNA sequence: TGTGCCAGCGAAGATCGGGGCACTGAAGCTTTCTTT. Its protein product is CASEDRGTEAFF.

This clonotype was seen many times. The rearrangement uses TRBV27 and TRBJ1-2; TRBD1 might be the D (5 bases). The CDR3 sequence is 14 residues long. Trimming left V 5 bases short and J 4 bases short, with 14 bases between. Germline V gene sequence: CDR1 MNHEY, CDR2 SMNVEV (reference sequence). The CDR3 region has the DNA TGTGCCAGCAGTGACAGTGGATCTTCCTATGGCTACACCTTC. Amino acids: CASSDSGSSYGYTF.

Ten or more counts support this clonotype. This chain uses TRBV6-5 with TRBJ2-5, with TRBD1 identical over 8 bases. With V trimmed by 2 bases and J by 2 bases, 7 bases remained unmatched. Germline CDR1 and CDR2: MNHEY and SVGAGI. The CDR3 contains 16 residues. The CDR3: CASSYTGQDAQETQYF. Written as DNA, the CDR3 is TGTGCCAGCAGTTACACGGGACAGGATGCGCAAGAGACCCAGTACTTC.

In this sample, this clonotype turned up many times. The chain joins TRBV6-2 or TRBV6-3 to TRBJ2-1; D unclear. Germline V CDR1 and CDR2: MNHEY, SVGEGT. The V end was cut by 2 bases, the J end by 2 bases, with 10 bases between. This CDR3 is built from 15 residues. CDR3 nucleotide sequence: TGTGCCAGCAGTTACGACCGGGTCGCCTACAATGAGCAGTTCTTC. Translation gives CASSYDRVAYNEQFF.

At least ten counts were recorded for this clonotype. One end of the junction varies from germline; a read error may be responsible. This chain links TRBV18 with TRBJ2-2; TRBD1 matches at 7 bases. CDR1 is KGHSH, CDR2 LQKENI, per germline. This CDR3 spans 15 amino acids. CDR3 sequence (DNA): TGTGCCAGCTCAACCCAGACAGGGAACGCCGGGGAGCTGTTTTTT. Amino acids: CASSTQTGNAGELFF.

This chain connects TRBV7-2 to TRBJ1-2; the D gene is possibly TRBD1 (6 bases). V lost 4 bases and J lost 2, with 11 bases in between. Germline V CDR1 and CDR2: SGHTA, FQGNSA. The CDR3 totals 14 residues. CDR3 residues: CASSYGQMNYGYTF. The CDR3 DNA reads as TGTGCCAGCAGCTACGGACAGATGAACTATGGCTACACCTTC.

This clonotype was detected many times. This rearrangement joins TRBV5-5 to TRBJ2-3; 11 bases are a match to TRBD2. The CDR3 covers 22 residues. Germline CDR1 is SGHKS and CDR2 is YYEKEE (reference sequence). After removal of 3 bases from V and 0 bases from J, the junction contained 21 bases not matched to a gene. CDR3 nucleotides: TGTGCCAGCAGCTCCCCAGGGGGCTATTGGGCGACTAGCGGGGCGAGCACAGATACGCAGTATTTT. Its protein is CASSSPGGYWATSGASTDTQYF.

By share, this clonotype ranks as medium-sized. The chain combines TRBV7-2 with TRBJ2-7; D unresolved. From germline, CDR1 is SGHTA and CDR2 FQGNSA. CDR3 length equals 13 residues. V lost 0 bases and J 7 bases, leaving 10 bases between the germline ends. CDR3 residues: CASSLALAGEQYF. The CDR3 bases are TGTGCCAGCAGCTTAGCGCTGGCTGGAGAGCAGTACTTC. Variable domain in full (rest from reference TRBV7-2 and TRBJ2-7): GAGVSQSPSNKVTEKGKDVELRCDPISGHTALYWYRQSLGQGLEFLIYFQGNSAPDKSGLPSDRFSAERTGGSVSTLTIQRTQQEDSAVYLCASSLALAGEQYFGPGTRLTVT.

This chain joins TRBV6-2 or TRBV6-3 and TRBJ2-5; either TRBD1 or TRBD2 may fit D (5 bases each). Germline assignment: CDR1 MNHEY and CDR2 SVGEGT. There are 13 residues in the CDR3. The CDR3, as DNA: TGTGCTACCATGGGGACCGGCCAAGAGACCCAGTACTTC. Translated, it gives CATMGTGQETQYF.

This clonotype was counted ten times or more. The rearrangement links TRBV2 to TRBJ2-5, with D possibly being TRBD1 (5 bases). The CDR3 spans 15 residues. V was trimmed by 2 bases and J by 4 bases, leaving 14 bases between them. Per germline, CDR1 SNHLY and CDR2 FYNNEI. The CDR3 here is CASSEQGAWGETQYF. The CDR3 DNA sequence: TGTGCCAGCAGTGAACAAGGGGCCTGGGGAGAGACCCAGTACTTC.

By share of the sample, this clonotype is medium-sized. This chain connects TRBV7-3 to TRBJ2-7, with D possibly being TRBD2 (5 bases). This CDR3 contains 13 residues. Germline CDR1 is SGHTA and CDR2 is FQGTGA. Deletions cut 2 bases from V and 7 bases from J, with 12 bases between. CDR3 coding DNA: TGTGCCAGCAGCTTATCCTCGACGGGGGAGCAGTACTTC. Amino acids: CASSLSSTGEQYF.

By frequency in the sample, this clonotype is medium-sized. This chain connects TRBV20-1 to TRBJ2-2, with D hard to call. The CDR3 is 14 amino acids. Germline values: CDR1 DFQATT, CDR2 SNEGSKA (reference sequence). V gave up 3 bases and J gave up 1 base, with 9 bases separating them. CDR3: CSASAAGNTGELFF. DNA of the CDR3: TGCAGTGCTAGTGCCGCCGGGAACACCGGGGAGCTGTTTTTT.

By frequency in the sample, this clonotype is medium-sized. This chain links TRBV5-5 with TRBJ2-2; D not resolved. This CDR3 region has 15 residues. V was cut by 1 base and J by 2 bases, with 9 bases left in between. In germline, CDR1 is SGHKS, CDR2 YYEKEE (reference sequence). The CDR3 DNA follows: TGTGCCAGCAGCTTGTCTGGGCAAAACACCGGGGAGCTGTTTTTT. It translates to CASSLSGQNTGELFF.

This clonotype occurred many times. This sequence joins TRBV12-3 or TRBV12-4 and TRBJ1-6, with D possibly matching TRBD1 (6 bases). The CDR3 spans 15 residues. V lost 7 bases to trimming and J lost 6 bases, with 16 bases between them. Here the CDR3 DNA reads TGTGCCAGCACCCCGGGGGGGGCAAGTAATTCACCCCTCCACTTT. Translated, it gives CASTPGGASNSPLHF.

In its sample, this clonotype was seen many times. The CDR3 DNA follows: TGTGCCACCGAGGGGCAGGGGGCCTACCTTGAAGCTTTCTTT. It translates to CATEGQGAYLEAFF. This chain uses TRBV7-2 with TRBJ1-1, with 8 bases that match TRBD1. This CDR3 has 14 residues. Germline CDR1 is SGHTA and CDR2 is FQGNSA. V trimming: 10 bases; J trimming: 7 bases; junction bases outside the gene matches: 14.

This clonotype showed up many times. V gene TRBV3-1 combines with J gene TRBJ2-7; D assignment may be TRBD1 or TRBD2 (5 bases each). Germline lookup yields CDR1 LGHDT and CDR2 YNNKEL (reference sequence). V lost 3 bases to trimming and J lost 0 bases, with 9 bases between them. CDR3 length equals 14 residues. The CDR3 here is CASSHRGVSYEQYF. The CDR3 nucleotides read TGTGCCAGCAGCCACAGAGGGGTCTCCTACGAGCAGTACTTC.

In this sample, this clonotype turned up many times. The CDR3 DNA is TGTGCCAGCAGTCCCTTTGGGGCCGGGGTGGACGAGCAGTACTTC. Protein sequence: CASSPFGAGVDEQYF. V usage is TRBV12-3 or TRBV12-4 and J usage is TRBJ2-7; D may correspond to TRBD1 or TRBD2 (5 bases each). V lost 5 bases and J lost 5, with 19 bases in between. The length of the CDR3 is 15 residues.

As regards this clonotype: One base away lies a much larger clone, so this may be a sequencing read error. The chain recombines TRBV20-1 with TRBJ2-4, with D possibly being TRBD2 (5 bases). Trimming stripped 5 bases from V and 8 bases from J, with 19 bases between. Germline V gives CDR1 DFQATT, CDR2 SNEGSKA (reference sequence). There are 14 residues in the CDR3. In DNA, the CDR3 is TGCAGTGCTCCCTGGCCGGTGACGGGATACATTCAGTACTTC. Translation gives CSAPWPVTGYIQYF.

In this sample, this clonotype is medium-sized. This chain joins TRBV7-8 and TRBJ1-1, with TRBD1 identical over 9 bases. The CDR3 contains 14 residues. Trimming at V came to 6 bases and at J to 1 base, leaving 3 bases not matched to a gene. Germline V lookup: CDR1 SGHVS, CDR2 FQNEAQ. The CDR3 sequence: CASRKQGANTEAFF. The CDR3 bases are TGTGCCAGCAGAAAACAGGGGGCGAACACTGAAGCTTTCTTT.

At least ten counts were recorded for this clonotype. This chain links TRBV19 with TRBJ1-6, with 7 bases that match TRBD1. V lost 4 bases to trimming and J lost 6 bases; unmatched junction nucleotides: 6. The CDR3 has 15 residues. Germline V gene lookup returns CDR1 LNHDA and CDR2 SQIVND (reference sequence). The CDR3 sequence: CASSTSQGSNSPLHF. Here the CDR3 DNA reads TGTGCCAGTAGTACCTCACAGGGGAGTAATTCACCCCTCCACTTT.

In its sample, this clonotype is medium-sized (0.01 to 0.1%). This chain uses TRBV10-3 with TRBJ1-1; 7 nucleotides align to TRBD1. CDR1 and CDR2 from the germline V gene are ENHRY and SYGVKD. Unmatched junction bases numbered 9, after V lost 0 bases and J lost 5 bases. CDR3 length: 16 amino acids. CDR3 sequence (DNA): TGTGCCATCAGTGAGTCAGGACAGGTGGGTTCAACTGAAGCTTTCTTT. This encodes CAISESGQVGSTEAFF.

This clonotype was recorded at least ten times. This chain connects TRBV5-1 to TRBJ1-1; D is uncertain. Germline lookup yields CDR1 SGHRS and CDR2 YFSETQ. V lost 7 bases and J 1 base, leaving 14 bases between the germline ends. There are 14 residues in the CDR3. The CDR3 coding sequence is TGCGCCAGCGCTCCGATATCCTGGAACACTGAAGCTTTCTTT. This translates into CASAPISWNTEAFF.

This clonotype has a count of ten or more. This chain joins TRBV6-4 and TRBJ1-3; D call uncertain. Germline CDR1 is MRHNA and CDR2 is SNTAGT. Deletions cut 1 base from V and 4 bases from J, with 14 bases between. The CDR3 covers 16 residues. The CDR3, as DNA: TGTGCCAGCAGTGACTTTGTCAGAGGCAACGGAAACACCATATATTTT. Translated, it gives CASSDFVRGNGNTIYF.

This chain joins TRBV7-8 and TRBJ2-5; 12 positions agree with TRBD2. V was clipped by 5 bases and J by 5 bases; unmatched bases: 3. The CDR3 has 14 residues. The germline V gene has CDR1 SGHVS and CDR2 FQNEAQ. The CDR3 DNA sequence: TGTGCCAGCAGCCCTAGCGGGAGGGCTGAGACCCAGTACTTC. Protein: CASSPSGRAETQYF.

Many counts were recorded for this clonotype. The rearrangement links TRBV18 to TRBJ1-3; D is undetermined. In germline, CDR1 is KGHSH, CDR2 LQKENI. The CDR3 covers 17 residues. V was trimmed by 3 bases and J by 0 bases, leaving 15 bases between them. CDR3 sequence: CASSPRVDTNSGNTIYF. CDR3 DNA: TGTGCCAGCTCACCTCGAGTCGACACGAACTCTGGAAACACCATATATTTT.